Shown below are 11 T cell receptor beta chains from a single sample sequenced in a study of identical twins. Via MiXCR, TCRdb re-called the 5' RACE reads, giving one row per CDR3 protein. This sample has under 1 million distinct CDR3 sequences; roughly an eighth occur once, and the top ten carry around 1.5%. A further study also used this sample, focusing on yellow fever vaccine responses in identical twins.

The sample consisted of PBMCs. The receptors shown here come from a woman under 30 in good health.

A few counts support this clonotype. The chain recombines TRBV2 with TRBJ2-3, with 9 bases fitting TRBD1. Germline V gene lookup returns CDR1 SNHLY and CDR2 FYNNEI. This CDR3 has 14 amino acids. The J segment lost 8 bases and the V segment lost 5 bases, leaving 8 bases of the junction unmatched. CDR3 nucleotide sequence: TGTGCCAGCAGTACCGGGACAGGGCGGATTACGCAGTATTTT. It yields the protein CASSTGTGRITQYF.

This sequence joins TRBV13 and TRBJ2-2, with D tentatively TRBD1 (6 bases). Trimming took off 5 bases at V and 3 bases at J, with 13 bases between the two ends. The CDR3 has 15 amino acids. Germline lookup yields CDR1 PRHDT and CDR2 FYEKMQ (reference sequence). The CDR3 bases are TGTGCCAGCAGCCCGACTCCAGGGGACACCGGGGAGCTGTTTTTT. Residues: CASSPTPGDTGELFF.

The V gene is TRBV5-5, the J gene TRBJ2-2; maybe TRBD2 (6 bases). In germline, CDR1 is SGHKS, CDR2 YYEKEE (reference sequence). This CDR3 region has 15 residues. The V and J ends lost 3 bases and 3 bases respectively, with 12 bases between them. This chain's CDR3 is CASSSAGWDTGELFF. CDR3 in DNA: TGTGCCAGCAGCTCGGCGGGGTGGGACACCGGGGAGCTGTTTTTT.

The rearrangement uses TRBV10-2 and TRBJ2-1; D is undetermined. Germline CDR1 reads WSHSY; CDR2 reads SAAADI. The CDR3 loop spans 12 amino acids. V shed 8 bases and J shed 2 bases, with 7 bases lying between them. CDR3 loop: CASRLPYNEQFF. The CDR3, as DNA: TGCGCCAGCCGGCTACCCTACAATGAGCAGTTCTTC.

This clonotype turned up a few times. The chain links TRBV9 to TRBJ2-2; D unclear. The CDR3 has 14 residues. The germline CDR1 and CDR2 sequences are SGDLS and YYNGEE. V was shortened by 3 bases and J by 3 bases, with 9 bases between the two germline ends. The CDR3 protein is CASSAFLDTGELFF. CDR3 nucleotides: TGTGCCAGCAGCGCCTTCCTGGACACCGGGGAGCTGTTTTTT. The whole variable domain, filled in from reference TRBV9 and TRBJ2-2, reads DSGVTQTPKHLITATGQRVTLRCSPRSGDLSVYWYQQSLDQGLQFLIQYYNGEERAKGNILERFSAQQFPDLHSELNLSSLELGDSALYFCASSAFLDTGELFFGEGSRLTVL.

This clonotype showed up many times. The J gene is TRBJ1-4, the V gene TRBV27; no reliable D call. Germline CDR1 reads MNHEY; CDR2 reads SMNVEV (reference sequence). V was clipped by 0 bases and J by 6 bases, with 17 bases between them. The CDR3 loop spans 17 amino acids. CDR3 sequence: CASSLSWPPGSDEKLFF. CDR3 bases: TGTGCCAGCAGTTTATCGTGGCCACCAGGATCGGATGAAAAACTGTTTTTT.

CDR3 protein: CASSSLAGGDLQQFF. The DNA for the CDR3 is TGTGCCAGCAGTTCGCTAGCGGGAGGGGATCTCCAGCAGTTCTTC. The V call is TRBV27, the J call TRBJ2-1; 12 bases align to TRBD2. J lost 11 bases, V lost 4 bases, and 9 bases had no gene match. Germline CDR1 and CDR2: MNHEY and SMNVEV (reference sequence). The CDR3 length is 15 residues.

The table lists this clonotype with a few counts. This chain links TRBV4-2 with TRBJ2-4; no reliable D call. CDR3 size: 12 residues. Germline CDR1 is LGHNA and CDR2 is YNFKEQ. V lost 0 bases and J lost 10, with 7 bases in between. The DNA for the CDR3 is TGTGCCAGCAGCCAAGATGGTACGATTCAGTACTTC. Its translation: CASSQDGTIQYF.

The CDR3 region is CASSLGPGGNTEAFF. CDR3 nucleotides: TGTGCCAGCAGCTTGGGTCCGGGAGGAAACACTGAAGCTTTCTTT. V gene TRBV5-5 combines with J gene TRBJ1-1; D gene ambiguous. The germline V and J ends were trimmed by 0 bases and 2 bases, with 11 bases remaining between them. The germline gives CDR1 SGHKS, CDR2 YYEKEE (reference sequence). The length of the CDR3 is 15 residues. Complete variable domain (other parts from reference TRBV5-5 and TRBJ1-1): DAGVTQSPTHLIKTRGQQVTLRCSPISGHKSVSWYQQVLGQGPQFIFQYYEKEERGRGNFPDRFSARQFPNYSSELNVNALLLGDSALYLCASSLGPGGNTEAFFGQGTRLTVV.

This clonotype was picked up a small number of times. The V call is TRBV28, the J call TRBJ1-5, with 10 bases that match TRBD1. Trimming at V came to 6 bases and at J to 15 bases, leaving 5 bases not matched to a gene. Germline V gene lookup returns CDR1 MDHEN and CDR2 SYDVKM. The CDR3 is made up of 11 amino acids. The CDR3 DNA reads as TGTGCCAGCAGGGGACAGGGGTTCACGCATTTT. Translation gives CASRGQGFTHF. Full variable domain (outside the CDR3, taken from reference TRBV28 and TRBJ1-5): DVKVTQSSRYLVKRTGEKVFLECVQDMDHENMFWYRQDPGLGLRLIYFSYDVKMKEKGDIPEGYSVSREKKERFSLILESASTNQTSMYLCASRGQGFTHFGDGTRLSIL.

J is TRBJ2-1 and V is TRBV4-1; possibly TRBD2 for D (5 bases). Trimming removed 0 bases at V and 6 bases at J, with 15 bases between. The CDR3 is 16 amino acids. CDR1 is MGHRA, CDR2 YSYEKL, per germline. This chain's CDR3 is CASSQDSGSVVNEQFF. CDR3 nucleotide sequence: TGCGCCAGCAGCCAAGATTCGGGGAGCGTCGTCAATGAGCAGTTCTTC.